This entry lists 9 T cell receptor beta chains sequenced from one sample in a study of cytomegalovirus exposure and HLA in healthy donors. Amplification used 60 Vbeta primers and 13 Jbeta primers. The data were produced by immunoSEQ multiplex PCR, yet TCRdb's version contains in-frame clones alone and is incomplete. Here the sample spans approximately 93,000 clones, 82% being singletons. Sequencing input: PBMCs. The receptors stem from a man aged 50 to 59 in good health and CMV-seronegative.

The chain recombines TRBV25-1 with TRBJ2-3; 7 bases are shared with TRBD2. The CDR3 sequence is 17 residues long. Germline V lookup: CDR1 MGHDK, CDR2 SYGVNS. V dropped 8 bases and J dropped 1; count of bases not matched to a gene: 15. For the CDR3, the DNA is TGTGCCAGCGGGAGGCTAGCGGATTATACTGGCACAGATACGCAGTATTTT. This translates into CASGRLADYTGTDTQYF. The whole variable domain, filled in from reference TRBV25-1 and TRBJ2-3, reads EADIYQTPRYLVIGTGKKITLECSQTMGHDKMYWYQQDPGMELHLIHYSYGVNSTEKGDLSSESTVSRIRTEHFPLTLESARPSHTSQYLCASGRLADYTGTDTQYFGPGTRLTVL.

The genes are TRBV14 and TRBJ2-5, with 11 positions matching TRBD2. This CDR3 is 15 amino acids long. The trim removed 3 bases at V and 5 bases at J, leaving 5 bases unmatched. CDR1 is SGHDN, CDR2 FVKESK, per germline. The CDR3 region is CASSQTSGNWETQYF. CDR3 DNA: TGTGCCAGCAGCCAGACTAGCGGGAACTGGGAGACCCAGTACTTC.

This clone showed up just a few times. This chain connects TRBV28 to TRBJ2-2; possibly TRBD2 for D (6 bases). V was clipped by 6 bases and J by 0 bases, with 11 bases between them. The CDR3 has 15 amino acids. Looked up from germline, CDR1 is MDHEN and CDR2 is SYDVKM. This CDR3 reads CASRPGGTNTGELFF. CDR3 in DNA: TGTGCCAGCAGACCCGGAGGGACGAACACCGGGGAGCTGTTTTTT.

J is TRBJ2-2 and V is TRBV28; possible D gene TRBD1, 6 bases. V was shortened by 6 bases and J by 4 bases, with 12 bases between the two germline ends. CDR1 is MDHEN, CDR2 SYDVKM, per germline. CDR3 length equals 14 residues. The CDR3 sequence: CASRSQGFTGELFF. DNA of the CDR3: TGTGCCAGCAGATCACAGGGTTTCACCGGGGAGCTGTTTTTT. Using reference TRBV28 and TRBJ2-2 for the parts outside the CDR3, the full variable domain is DVKVTQSSRYLVKRTGEKVFLECVQDMDHENMFWYRQDPGLGLRLIYFSYDVKMKEKGDIPEGYSVSREKKERFSLILESASTNQTSMYLCASRSQGFTGELFFGEGSRLTVL.

The chain links TRBV7-2 to TRBJ1-1; no reliable D call. Trimming took off 2 bases at V and 4 bases at J, with 17 bases between the two ends. This CDR3 has 16 amino acids. Germline CDR1 SGHTA, CDR2 FQGNSA. The CDR3 loop reads CASSLQRAGGGTEAFF. The CDR3 nucleotides are TGTGCCAGCAGCTTACAGAGGGCTGGTGGCGGCACTGAAGCTTTCTTT.

V gene TRBV9 combines with J gene TRBJ2-2; maybe TRBD1 (6 bases). Trimming left V 4 bases short and J 8 bases short, with 21 bases between. Germline lookup yields CDR1 SGDLS and CDR2 YYNGEE. The CDR3 is made up of 16 amino acids. The CDR3 DNA reads TGTGCCAGCAGCCCCCACGTAGCATCCCAGGGGGGGGAGCTGTTTTTT. Protein product: CASSPHVASQGGELFF. The full variable domain, completed using reference TRBV9 and TRBJ2-2, is DSGVTQTPKHLITATGQRVTLRCSPRSGDLSVYWYQQSLDQGLQFLIQYYNGEERAKGNILERFSAQQFPDLHSELNLSSLELGDSALYFCASSPHVASQGGELFFGEGSRLTVL.

The rearrangement joins TRBV6-1 to TRBJ2-1, with 10 nucleotides matching TRBD1. V was clipped by 7 bases and J by 5 bases; unmatched bases: 5. Germline values: CDR1 MNHNS, CDR2 SASEGT. This CDR3 spans 14 amino acids. CDR3 in amino acids: CASIPGTGDNEQFF. In DNA form, the CDR3 reads TGTGCCAGCATTCCCGGGACAGGGGACAATGAGCAGTTCTTC.

The V and J genes are TRBV5-7 and TRBJ1-1; 7 nucleotides agree with TRBD1. TRBV5-7 is labeled an ORF, and its function is uncertain. The CDR3 runs 16 residues. With 0 bases clipped from V and 3 bases from J, the junction kept 8 bases outside the gene matches. The CDR3, as DNA: TGTGCCAGCAGCTTGGTTCAGGGGGAGTTGGACACTGAAGCTTTCTTT. Residues: CASSLVQGELDTEAFF.

Points on this clone: Other DNA sequences in the sample encode the same CDR3. CDR3 DNA sequence: TGTGCCAGCAGCTTAGCGGGAGGTCCCACAGATACGCAGTATTTT. It translates to CASSLAGGPTDTQYF. This chain links TRBV7-2 with TRBJ2-3; D is possibly TRBD2 (6 bases). V lost 0 bases and J lost 2, with 9 bases in between. CDR1 and CDR2 from the germline V gene are SGHTA and FQGNSA. The CDR3 totals 15 residues.